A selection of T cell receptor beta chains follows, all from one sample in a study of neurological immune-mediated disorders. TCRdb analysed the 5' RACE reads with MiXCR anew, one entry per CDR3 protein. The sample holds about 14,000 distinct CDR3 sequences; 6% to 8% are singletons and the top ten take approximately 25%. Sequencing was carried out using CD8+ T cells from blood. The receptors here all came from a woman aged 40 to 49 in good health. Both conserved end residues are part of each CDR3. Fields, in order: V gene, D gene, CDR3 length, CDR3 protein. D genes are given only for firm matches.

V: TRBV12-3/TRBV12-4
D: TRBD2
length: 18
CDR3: CASGILAGGPQNTDTQYF

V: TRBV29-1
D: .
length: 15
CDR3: CSVEALGQSNYGYTF

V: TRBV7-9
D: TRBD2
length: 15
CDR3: CASSSLSGSTETQYF

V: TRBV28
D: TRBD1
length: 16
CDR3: CASRYEQGASYNEQFF

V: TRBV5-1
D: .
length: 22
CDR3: CASSFYICSARDPLAEAYEQYF

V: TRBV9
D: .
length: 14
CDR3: CASRKHTGLTEAFF

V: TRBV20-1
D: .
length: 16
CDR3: CSARIPSRGSYNEQFF

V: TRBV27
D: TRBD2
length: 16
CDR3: CASSLAGGPAYNEQFF

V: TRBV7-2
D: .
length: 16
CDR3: CASSFSYREASYEQYF

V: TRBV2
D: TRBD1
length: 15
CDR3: CASRDLTGGEDGYTF

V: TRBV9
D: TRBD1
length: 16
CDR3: CASSVGWDRSNYGYTF

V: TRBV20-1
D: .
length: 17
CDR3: CSASALFLSPYTDTQYF

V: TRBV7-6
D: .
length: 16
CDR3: CASSLGVSGGAETQYF

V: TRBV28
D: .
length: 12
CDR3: CASSFSAYGYTF

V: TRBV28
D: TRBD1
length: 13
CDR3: CASSQTGGETQYF

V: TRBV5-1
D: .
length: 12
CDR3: CASSFEGDIQYF

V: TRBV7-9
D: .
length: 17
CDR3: CASSSAGTPRDTDTQYF

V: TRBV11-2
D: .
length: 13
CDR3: CASSLAPTYGSFF

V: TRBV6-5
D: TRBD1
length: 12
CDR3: CASSLGQGEAFF

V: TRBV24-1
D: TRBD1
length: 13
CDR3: CATSERDRDGYTF

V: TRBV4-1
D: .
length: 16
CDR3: CASSTILQGSNQPQHF

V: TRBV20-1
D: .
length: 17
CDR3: CSASLALSALKTETQYF